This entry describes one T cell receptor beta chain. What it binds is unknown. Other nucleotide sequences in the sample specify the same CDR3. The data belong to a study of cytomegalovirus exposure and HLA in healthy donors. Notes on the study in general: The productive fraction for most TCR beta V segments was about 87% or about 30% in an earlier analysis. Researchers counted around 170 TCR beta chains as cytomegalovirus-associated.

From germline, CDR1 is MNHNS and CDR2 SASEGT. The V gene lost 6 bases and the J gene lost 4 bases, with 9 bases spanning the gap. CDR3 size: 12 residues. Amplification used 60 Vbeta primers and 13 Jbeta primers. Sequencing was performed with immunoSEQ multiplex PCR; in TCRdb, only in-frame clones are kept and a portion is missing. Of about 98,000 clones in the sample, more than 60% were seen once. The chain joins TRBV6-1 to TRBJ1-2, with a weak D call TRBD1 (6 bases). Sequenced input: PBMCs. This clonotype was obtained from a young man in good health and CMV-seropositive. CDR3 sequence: CASSETGYGYTF. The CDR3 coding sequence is TGTGCCAGCAGCGAGACAGGCTATGGCTACACCTTC.